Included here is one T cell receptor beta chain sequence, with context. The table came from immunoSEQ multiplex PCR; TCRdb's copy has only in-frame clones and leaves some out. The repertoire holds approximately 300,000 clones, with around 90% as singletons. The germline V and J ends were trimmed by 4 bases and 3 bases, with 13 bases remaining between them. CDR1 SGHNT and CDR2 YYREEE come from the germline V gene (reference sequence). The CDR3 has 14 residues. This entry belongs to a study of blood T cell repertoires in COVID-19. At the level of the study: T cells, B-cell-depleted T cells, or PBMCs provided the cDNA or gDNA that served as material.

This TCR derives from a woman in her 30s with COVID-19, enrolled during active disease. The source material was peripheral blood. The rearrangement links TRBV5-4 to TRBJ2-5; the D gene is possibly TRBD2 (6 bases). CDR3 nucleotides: TGTGCCAGCAGCCCCCGCTCGGGGGAAGAGACCCAGTACTTC. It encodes CASSPRSGEETQYF.